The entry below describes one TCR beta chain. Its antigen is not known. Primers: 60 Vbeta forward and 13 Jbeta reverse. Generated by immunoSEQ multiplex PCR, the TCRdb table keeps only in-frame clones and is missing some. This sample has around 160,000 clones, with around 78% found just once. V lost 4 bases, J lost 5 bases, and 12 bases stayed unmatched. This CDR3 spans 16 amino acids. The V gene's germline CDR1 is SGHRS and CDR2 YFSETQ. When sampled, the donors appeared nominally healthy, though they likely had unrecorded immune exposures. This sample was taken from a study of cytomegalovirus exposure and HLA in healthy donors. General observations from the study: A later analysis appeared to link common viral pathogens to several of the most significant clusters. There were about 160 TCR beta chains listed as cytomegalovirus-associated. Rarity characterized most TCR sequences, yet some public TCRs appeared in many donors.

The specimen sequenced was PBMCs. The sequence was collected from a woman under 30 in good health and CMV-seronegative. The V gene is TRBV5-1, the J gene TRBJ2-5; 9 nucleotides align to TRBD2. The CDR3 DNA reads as TGCGCCAGCAGCCCTGGAATCGCGGGAGGGGGGGAGACCCAGTACTTC. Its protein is CASSPGIAGGGETQYF.